The 8 T cell receptor beta chains in this list originate from one sample, sequenced in a study of blood T cell repertoires in COVID-19. The protocol was immunoSEQ multiplex PCR, while the TCRdb copy is restricted to in-frame clones and leaves out a portion. The sample has 200,000 or so clones, 70% to 85% seen once. Input material: PBMCs or T cells enriched from blood (not recorded which). The source is a middle-aged woman with acute COVID-19.

In regard to this clone: In the same sample, other DNA sequences code for this CDR3. The chain joins TRBV18 to TRBJ1-1; D not certain. Germline V CDR1 and CDR2: KGHSH, LQKENI. The CDR3 covers 13 residues. Trimming pared 6 bases from V and 1 base from J, leaving 9 bases between. CDR3 sequence (DNA): TGTGCCAGCTCTCTCGACAAGAACACTGAAGCTTTCTTT. It specifies CASSLDKNTEAFF. Variable domain in full (rest from reference TRBV18 and TRBJ1-1): NAGVMQNPRHLVRRRGQEARLRCSPMKGHSHVYWYRQLPEEGLKFMVYLQKENIIDESGMPKERFSAEFPKEGPSILRIQQVVRGDSAAYFCASSLDKNTEAFFGQGTRLTVV.

This sequence joins TRBV4-2 and TRBJ1-4; possible D gene TRBD1, 6 bases. The CDR3 spans 19 residues. V was cut by 0 bases and J by 8 bases, with 25 bases left in between. CDR1 LGHNA and CDR2 YNFKEQ come from the germline V gene. CDR3 coding DNA: TGTGCCAGCAGCCAAGATCTAAACAGGGTACAAAAGGGATGGGAAAAACTGTTTTTT. Its translation: CASSQDLNRVQKGWEKLFF.

The V and J genes are TRBV4-3 and TRBJ1-3; D gene ambiguous. The CDR3 is 16 amino acids. CDR1 is LGHNA and CDR2 is YSLEER in the germline V gene. The V gene lost 1 base and the J gene lost 3 bases, with 13 bases spanning the gap. DNA of the CDR3: TGCGCCAGCAGCCAAGGGCAAGGAGAACTTGGAAACACCATATATTTT. Amino acid sequence: CASSQGQGELGNTIYF.

This clone was counted a single time. The V call is TRBV19, the J call TRBJ2-6; 7 nucleotides align to TRBD2. V was clipped by 7 bases and J by 4 bases; unmatched bases: 16. Germline V gene sequence: CDR1 LNHDA, CDR2 SQIVND (reference sequence). This CDR3 is 18 amino acids long. The CDR3 nucleotides are TGTGCCAGTACCCCCCCCGGGGCGGGAGCCCCCGGGGCCAACGTCCTGACTTTC. As protein: CASTPPGAGAPGANVLTF.

The V gene is TRBV9, the J gene TRBJ2-1; D perhaps matches TRBD2 (5 bases). This CDR3 contains 13 residues. Per germline, CDR1 SGDLS and CDR2 YYNGEE. Deletions cut 0 bases from V and 10 bases from J, with 11 bases between. CDR3 protein: CASSVESSREQFF. CDR3 nucleotides: TGTGCCAGCAGCGTAGAGTCTAGCAGGGAGCAGTTCTTC.

This clone was seen just once. The V gene is TRBV7-6, the J gene TRBJ2-5; D perhaps matches TRBD1 (5 bases). V lost 1 base and J 5 bases, leaving 11 bases between the germline ends. CDR1 SGHVS and CDR2 FNYEAQ come from the germline V gene. The CDR3 is 14 amino acids. The CDR3 DNA sequence: TGTGCCAGCAGCTTAGGGGTCAGGGCGGAGACCCAGTACTTC. This translates into CASSLGVRAETQYF.

The chain combines TRBV29-1 with TRBJ2-7; a possible D gene is TRBD1 (6 bases). This CDR3 comprises 15 residues. Germline-derived CDR1 and CDR2 are SQVTM and ANQGSEA. The ends were cut back, 4 bases at V and 4 bases at J, with 20 bases in the middle. The CDR3 loop is CSVVPATGPPYEQYF. For the CDR3, the DNA is TGCAGCGTTGTACCCGCGACAGGCCCTCCTTACGAGCAGTACTTC.

The chain recombines TRBV30 with TRBJ1-2; D is ambiguous. The germline CDR1 and CDR2 sequences are GTSNPN and SVGIG (reference sequence). Trimming took 0 bases from V and 4 from J, leaving 6 bases between them. This CDR3 is 12 amino acids long. CDR3 bases: TGTGCCTGGAGTGTACATGCCTATGGCTACACCTTC. Translation: CAWSVHAYGYTF. Complete variable domain (other parts from reference TRBV30 and TRBJ1-2): SQTIHQWPATLVQPVGSPLSLECTVEGTSNPNLYWYRQAAGRGLQLLFYSVGIGQISSEVPQNLSASRPQDRQFILSSKKLLLSDSGFYLCAWSVHAYGYTFGSGTRLTVV.